The entry that follows covers one T cell receptor (beta chain) sequence. Its antigen is undetermined. Germline CDR1 SNHLY, CDR2 FYNNEI. The CDR3 totals 15 residues. V was pared by 6 bases and J by 0 bases, with 7 bases of the junction left unmatched. The data were taken from a study of cytomegalovirus exposure and HLA in healthy donors. Findings and limits, study-wide: Accurate prediction of HLA-A and HLA-B alleles (for most subjects) was reportedly achieved from TCR beta sequences. The study dropped some indistinguishable V segments, TRBV6-2 and TRBV6-3 among them. High specificity and sensitivity for cytomegalovirus status were reported for the classifier. A later analysis linked a missense DCLRE1C variant to TCR beta V- and J-gene trimming.

The study ran its PCR with 60 Vbeta and 13 Jbeta primers. Measured with immunoSEQ multiplex PCR; TCRdb has only the in-frame clones, and not every one. This sample has more than 200,000 clones; 75% to 80% occur once, and the top ten carry 1.8%. The specimen was PBMCs. The chain links TRBV2 to TRBJ2-5, with 7 bases identical to TRBD2. This clonotype originated in a male donor in good health and CMV-seronegative. The CDR3: CASRKPSGNQETQYF. In nucleotides, the CDR3 is TGTGCCAGCAGAAAACCTAGCGGTAACCAAGAGACCCAGTACTTC. Full variable domain (outside the CDR3, taken from reference TRBV2 and TRBJ2-5): EPEVTQTPSHQVTQMGQEVILRCVPISNHLYFYWYRQILGQKVEFLVSFYNNEISEKSEIFDDQFSVERPDGSNFTLKIRSTKLEDSAMYFCASRKPSGNQETQYFGPGTRLLVL.